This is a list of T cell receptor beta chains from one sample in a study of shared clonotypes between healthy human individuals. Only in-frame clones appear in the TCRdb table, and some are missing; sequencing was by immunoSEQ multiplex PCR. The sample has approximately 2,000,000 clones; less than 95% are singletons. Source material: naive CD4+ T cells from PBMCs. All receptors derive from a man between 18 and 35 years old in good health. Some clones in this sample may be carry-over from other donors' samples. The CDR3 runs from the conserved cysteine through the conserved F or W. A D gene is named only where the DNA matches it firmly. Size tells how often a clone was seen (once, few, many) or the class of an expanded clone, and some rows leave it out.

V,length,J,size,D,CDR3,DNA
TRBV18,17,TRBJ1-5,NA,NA,CASSPLGGLNSNQPQHF,TGTGCCAGCTCACCGTTGGGGGGCCTGAATAGCAATCAGCCCCAGCATTTT
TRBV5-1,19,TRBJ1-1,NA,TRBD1,CASSSRPRTGMIGDTEAFF,TGCGCCAGCAGCTCCAGACCTAGGACAGGGATGATCGGGGACACTGAAGCTTTCTTT
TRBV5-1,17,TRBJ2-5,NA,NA,CASSPPDGGLYQETQYF,TGCGCCAGCAGTCCCCCTGATGGTGGACTGTACCAAGAGACCCAGTACTTC
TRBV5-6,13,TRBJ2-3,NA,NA,CASSHYSADTQYF,TGTGCCAGCAGTCACTACTCTGCAGATACGCAGTATTTT
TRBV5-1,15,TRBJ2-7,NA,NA,CASSIGAESSYEQYF,TGCGCCAGCAGCATTGGAGCGGAGAGCTCCTACGAGCAGTACTTC
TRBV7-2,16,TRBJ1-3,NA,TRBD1,CASSRRGPTLGNTIYF,TGTGCCAGCAGCAGAAGGGGGCCAACTCTTGGAAACACCATATATTTT
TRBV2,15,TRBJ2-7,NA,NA,CASSVQGPFTYEQYF,TGTGCCAGCAGTGTTCAGGGACCGTTTACCTACGAGCAGTACTTC
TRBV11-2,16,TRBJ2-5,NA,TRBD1,CASSLTGTGGVRTQYF,TGTGCCAGCAGCCTGACCGGGACAGGAGGGGTCCGGACCCAGTACTTC
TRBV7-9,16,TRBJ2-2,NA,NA,CASSFIGGHGTGELFF,TGTGCCAGCAGCTTTATCGGAGGGCATGGCACCGGGGAGCTGTTTTTT
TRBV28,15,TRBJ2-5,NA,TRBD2,CASVAGREGKETQYF,TGTGCCAGCGTCGCGGGGCGGGAGGGTAAGGAGACCCAGTACTTC
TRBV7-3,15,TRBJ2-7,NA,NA,CASSLLPGLPYEQYF,TGTGCCAGCAGCTTACTTCCAGGGCTCCCCTACGAGCAGTACTTC
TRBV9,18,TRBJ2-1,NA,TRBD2,CASSVVGSGGPAYNEQFF,TGTGCCAGCAGCGTAGTTGGTTCGGGAGGACCAGCCTACAATGAGCAGTTCTTC
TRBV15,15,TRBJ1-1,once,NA,CATTANEHLNTEAFF,TGTGCCACCACCGCAAATGAACACCTGAACACTGAAGCTTTCTTT
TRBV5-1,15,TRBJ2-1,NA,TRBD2,CASSRQRGSYNEQFF,TGCGCCAGCAGCCGTCAGCGGGGCTCCTACAATGAGCAGTTCTTC
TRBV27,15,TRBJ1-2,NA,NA,CASSLRREENYGYTF,TGTGCCAGCAGTTTAAGACGGGAGGAAAACTATGGCTACACCTTC
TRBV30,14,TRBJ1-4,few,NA,CAWSAGGVGGKLFF,TGTGCCTGGAGCGCTGGGGGAGTCGGTGGGAAACTGTTTTTT
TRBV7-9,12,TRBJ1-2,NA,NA,CASSFPRDGYTF,TGTGCCAGCAGCTTTCCCAGGGATGGCTACACCTTC
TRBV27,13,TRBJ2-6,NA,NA,CASRTNGANVLTF,TGTGCCAGCAGAACCAACGGGGCCAACGTCCTGACTTTC
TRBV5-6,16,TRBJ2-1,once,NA,CASRRLDGDIYNEQFF,TGTGCCAGCAGGCGACTCGACGGAGACATTTACAATGAGCAGTTCTTC
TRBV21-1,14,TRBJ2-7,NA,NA,CASSSPGQTYEQYF,TGTGCCAGCAGCAGTCCGGGACAAACCTACGAGCAGTACTTC
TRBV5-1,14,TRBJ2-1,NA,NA,CASSLVVTANEQFF,TGCGCCAGCAGCTTGGTCGTGACCGCCAATGAGCAGTTCTTC
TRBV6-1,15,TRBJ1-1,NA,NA,CASNTMEGAWTEAFF,TGTGCCAGCAATACTATGGAGGGCGCATGGACTGAAGCTTTCTTT
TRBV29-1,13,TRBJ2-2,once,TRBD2,CSVTGLYTGELFF,TGCAGCGTTACGGGACTATACACCGGGGAGCTGTTTTTT
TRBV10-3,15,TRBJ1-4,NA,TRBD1,CAISFGAGGNEKLFF,TGTGCCATCAGCTTTGGGGCAGGGGGAAATGAAAAACTGTTTTTT
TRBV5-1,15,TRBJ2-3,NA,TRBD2,CASSLVASGGDTQYF,TGCGCCAGCAGCTTGGTGGCTAGCGGGGGAGATACGCAGTATTTT
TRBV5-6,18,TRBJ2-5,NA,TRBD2,CASSEQGLLAGGQETQYF,TGTGCCAGCAGCGAACAGGGGCTTTTAGCGGGAGGGCAAGAGACCCAGTACTTC
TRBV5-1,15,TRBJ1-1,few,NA,CASSLTGQGLAEAFF,TGCGCCAGCAGCTTGACCGGGCAGGGTTTGGCTGAAGCTTTCTTT
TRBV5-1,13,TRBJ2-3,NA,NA,CASSSRITDTQYF,TGCGCCAGCAGCTCACGGATCACAGATACGCAGTATTTT